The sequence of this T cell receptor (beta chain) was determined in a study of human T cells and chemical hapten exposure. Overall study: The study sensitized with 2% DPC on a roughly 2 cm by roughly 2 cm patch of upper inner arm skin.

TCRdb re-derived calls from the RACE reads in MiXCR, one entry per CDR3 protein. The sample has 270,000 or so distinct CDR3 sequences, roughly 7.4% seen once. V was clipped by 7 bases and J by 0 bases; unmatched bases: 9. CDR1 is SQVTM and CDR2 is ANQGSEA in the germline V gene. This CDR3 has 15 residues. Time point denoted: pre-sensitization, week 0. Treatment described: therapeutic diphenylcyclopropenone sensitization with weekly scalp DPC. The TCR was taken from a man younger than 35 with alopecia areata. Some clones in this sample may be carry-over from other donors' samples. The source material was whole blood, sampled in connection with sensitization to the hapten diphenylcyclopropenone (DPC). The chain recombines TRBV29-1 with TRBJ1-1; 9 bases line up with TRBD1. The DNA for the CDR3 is TGCAGCGGAGTGGGACAGGGAGGAATGAACACTGAAGCTTTCTTT. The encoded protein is CSGVGQGGMNTEAFF.